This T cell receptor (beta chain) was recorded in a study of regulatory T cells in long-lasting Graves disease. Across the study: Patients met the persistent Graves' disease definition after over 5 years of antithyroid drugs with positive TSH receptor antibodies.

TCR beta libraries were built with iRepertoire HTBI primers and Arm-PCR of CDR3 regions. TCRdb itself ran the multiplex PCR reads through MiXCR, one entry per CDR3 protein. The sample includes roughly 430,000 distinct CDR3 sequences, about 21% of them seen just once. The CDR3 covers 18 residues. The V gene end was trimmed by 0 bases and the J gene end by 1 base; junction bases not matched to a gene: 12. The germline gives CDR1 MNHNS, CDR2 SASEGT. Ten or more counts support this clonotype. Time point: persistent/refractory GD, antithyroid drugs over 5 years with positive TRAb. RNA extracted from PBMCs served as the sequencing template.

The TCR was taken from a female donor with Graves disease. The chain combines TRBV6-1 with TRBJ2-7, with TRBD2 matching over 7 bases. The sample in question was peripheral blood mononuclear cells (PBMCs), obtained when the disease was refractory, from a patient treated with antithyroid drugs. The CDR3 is CASSEAPRVWRESYEQYF. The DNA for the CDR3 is TGTGCCAGCAGTGAAGCGCCGAGAGTGTGGCGGGAGTCCTACGAGCAGTACTTC.